Ten or more counts support the clone carrying this T cell receptor beta chain. Combining iRepertoire HTBI primers with Arm-PCR of CDR3 regions, the authors built TCR beta libraries. TCRdb recomputed calls from the multiplex PCR reads with MiXCR, one row per CDR3 protein. There are over 450,000 distinct CDR3 sequences in the sample; 12% occur only once, and approximately 9% lies in the top ten. The ends were cut back, 2 bases at V and 3 bases at J, with 20 bases in the middle. CDR1 is ENHRY, CDR2 SYGVKD, per germline. This CDR3 has 17 amino acids. Time point given: newly diagnosed GD, antithyroid drugs for less than 3 months. PBMCs were the source of the RNA used for TCR sequencing. The authors diagnosed Graves' disease using American Thyroid Association guidelines. The data derive from a study of regulatory T cells in long-lasting Graves disease. The sample was also linked to a second study, of T cells in Graves' hyperthyroidism and ophthalmopathy. That source notes: The model identified upcoming ophthalmopathy a median roughly 6.5 months ahead of onset.

Sequencing was performed on peripheral blood mononuclear cells (PBMCs), taken at new diagnosis, from a patient treated with antithyroid drugs. This clonotype originated in a woman aged 25 to 39 with Graves disease. This chain uses TRBV10-3 with TRBJ2-7; TRBD2 might be the D (6 bases). The CDR3 DNA is TGTGCCATCAGTGAGAGGGTGACCCAGGGACTTGGCTACGAGCAGTACTTC. This gives the protein CAISERVTQGLGYEQYF.